Given below is one TCR beta chain in context. Germline-derived CDR1 and CDR2 are LGHNA and YSLEER. The CDR3 consists of 15 residues. The V and J ends lost 1 base and 2 bases respectively, with 11 bases between them. This entry comes from a study of technical replicates of blood from a few donors. Measured with immunoSEQ multiplex PCR; TCRdb has only the in-frame clones, and not every one. The table lists about 82,000 clones, approximately 94% of them singletons. Source material: T cells isolated from PBMCs. The sequence derives from a human donor in good health. This chain links TRBV4-3 with TRBJ1-1; D unresolved. The CDR3 coding sequence is TGCGCCAGCAGCCAAGGTGGCAGTTTAAACACTGAAGCTTTCTTT. It codes for CASSQGGSLNTEAFF.